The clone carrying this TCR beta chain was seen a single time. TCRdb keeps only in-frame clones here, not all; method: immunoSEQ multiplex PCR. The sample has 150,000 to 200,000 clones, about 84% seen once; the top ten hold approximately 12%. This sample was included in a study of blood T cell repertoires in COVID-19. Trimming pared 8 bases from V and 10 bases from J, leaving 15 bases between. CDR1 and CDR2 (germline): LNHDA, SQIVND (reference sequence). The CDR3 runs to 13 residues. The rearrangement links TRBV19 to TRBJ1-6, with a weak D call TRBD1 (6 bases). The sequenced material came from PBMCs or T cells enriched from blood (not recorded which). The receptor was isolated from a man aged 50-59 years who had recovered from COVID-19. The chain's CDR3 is CASATGWRSPLHF. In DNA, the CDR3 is TGTGCCAGTGCGACAGGCTGGAGGTCACCCCTCCACTTT.